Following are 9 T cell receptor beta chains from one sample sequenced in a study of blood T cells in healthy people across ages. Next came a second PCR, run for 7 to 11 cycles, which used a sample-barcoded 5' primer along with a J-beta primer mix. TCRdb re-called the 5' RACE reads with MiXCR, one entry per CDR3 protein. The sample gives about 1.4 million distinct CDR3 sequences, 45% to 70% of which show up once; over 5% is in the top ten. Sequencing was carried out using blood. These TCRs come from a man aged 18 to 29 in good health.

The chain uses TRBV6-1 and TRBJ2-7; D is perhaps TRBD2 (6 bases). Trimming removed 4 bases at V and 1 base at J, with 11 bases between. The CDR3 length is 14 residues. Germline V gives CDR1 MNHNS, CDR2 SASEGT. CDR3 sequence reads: CASSGMGGSYEQYF. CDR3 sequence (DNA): TGTGCCAGCAGTGGAATGGGGGGTTCCTACGAGCAGTACTTC.

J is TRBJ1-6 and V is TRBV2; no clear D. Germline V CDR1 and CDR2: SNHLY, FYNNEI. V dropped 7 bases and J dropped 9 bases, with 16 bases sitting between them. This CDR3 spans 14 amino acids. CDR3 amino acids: CASNPRMGSSPLHF. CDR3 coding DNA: TGTGCCAGCAACCCTCGGATGGGAAGTTCACCCCTCCACTTT.

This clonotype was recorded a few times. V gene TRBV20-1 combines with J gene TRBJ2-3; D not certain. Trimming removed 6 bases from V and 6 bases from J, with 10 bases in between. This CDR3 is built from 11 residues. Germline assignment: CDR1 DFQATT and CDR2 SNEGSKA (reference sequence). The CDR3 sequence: CSAVPKDTQYF. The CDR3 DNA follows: TGCAGTGCCGTCCCGAAGGATACGCAGTATTTT.

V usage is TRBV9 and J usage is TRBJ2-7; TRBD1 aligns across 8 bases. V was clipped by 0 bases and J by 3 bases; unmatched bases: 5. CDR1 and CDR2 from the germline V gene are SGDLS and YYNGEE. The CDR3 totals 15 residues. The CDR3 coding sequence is TGTGCCAGCAGCGTAGCCGGGACAGGCCGCTACGAGCAGTACTTC. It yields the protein CASSVAGTGRYEQYF.

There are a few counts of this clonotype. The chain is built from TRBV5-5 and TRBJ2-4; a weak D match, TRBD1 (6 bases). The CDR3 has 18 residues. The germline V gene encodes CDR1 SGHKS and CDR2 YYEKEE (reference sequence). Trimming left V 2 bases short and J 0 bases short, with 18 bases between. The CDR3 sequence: CASSFTLWTDLAKNIQYF. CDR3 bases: TGTGCCAGCAGCTTCACCCTTTGGACAGACCTAGCCAAAAACATTCAGTACTTC.

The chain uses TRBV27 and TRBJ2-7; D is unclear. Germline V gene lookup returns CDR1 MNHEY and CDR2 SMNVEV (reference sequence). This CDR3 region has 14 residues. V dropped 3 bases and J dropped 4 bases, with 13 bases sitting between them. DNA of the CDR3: TGTGCCAGCAGTTTGGGCACCAATGCTTACGAGCAGTACTTC. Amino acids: CASSLGTNAYEQYF.

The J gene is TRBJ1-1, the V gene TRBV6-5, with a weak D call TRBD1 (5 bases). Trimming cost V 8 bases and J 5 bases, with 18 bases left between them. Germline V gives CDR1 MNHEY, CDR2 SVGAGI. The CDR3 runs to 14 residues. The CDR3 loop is CASQTPGRNTEAFF. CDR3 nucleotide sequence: TGTGCCAGCCAAACGCCAGGGCGGAATACTGAAGCTTTCTTT.

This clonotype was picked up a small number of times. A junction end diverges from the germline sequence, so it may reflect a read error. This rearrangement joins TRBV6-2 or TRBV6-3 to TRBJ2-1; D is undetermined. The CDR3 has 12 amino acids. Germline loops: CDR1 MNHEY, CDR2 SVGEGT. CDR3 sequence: CASSWGYNEQFF. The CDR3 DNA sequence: TGTGCCAGTAGTTGGGGATACAATGAGCAGTTCTTC.

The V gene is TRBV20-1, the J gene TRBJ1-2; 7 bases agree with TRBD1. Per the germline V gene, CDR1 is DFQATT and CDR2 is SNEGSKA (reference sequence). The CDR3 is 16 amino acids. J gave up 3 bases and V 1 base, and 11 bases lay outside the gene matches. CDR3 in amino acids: CSARGGQVLADYGYTF. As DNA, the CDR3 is TGCAGTGCTAGAGGAGGACAGGTCCTGGCGGACTATGGCTACACCTTC.